This TCR beta chain was observed in a study of blood T cell repertoires in COVID-19. For the study at large: Material from acute and convalescent COVID-19 was sourced from the United States, Italy and Spain.

The authors' processing: Estimation of nucleated cell counts was performed using reference gene primer amplification. TCRdb's copy holds only in-frame clones and misses some; the assay was immunoSEQ multiplex PCR. V and J calls and clone size come straight from that table; D and trimming were deduced from the DNA. The sample gives 140,000 to 150,000 clones, around four fifths of which show up once; roughly 3.4% is in the top ten. This CDR3 has 12 amino acids. The V gene lost 9 bases and the J gene lost 1 base, with 9 bases spanning the gap. Germline lookup yields CDR1 MNHEY and CDR2 SMNVEV (reference sequence). A few counts support this clone.

This receptor was taken from a woman between 50 and 59 years old with acute COVID-19. The sequenced sample consisted of PBMCs or T cells enriched from blood (not recorded which). This chain joins TRBV27 and TRBJ1-1; maybe TRBD1 (6 bases). CDR3 loop: CASKTGNTEAFF. The CDR3 DNA reads as TGTGCCAGTAAGACAGGGAACACTGAAGCTTTCTTT.